These 27 T cell receptor beta chains were all obtained from the same sample, sequenced in a study of control samples from healthy donors and cancer patients. Only in-frame clones appear in the TCRdb table, and some are missing; sequencing was by immunoSEQ multiplex PCR. The sample includes over 120,000 clones, about 93% of them seen just once. Sequencing was carried out using PBMCs. The source of these receptors is a man between 60 and 70 years old with colorectal cancer.

V is TRBV7-2 and J is TRBJ2-3; TRBD2 matches 9 bases. Germline loops: CDR1 SGHTA, CDR2 FQGNSA. The CDR3 loop spans 14 amino acids. Losses at the gene ends were 5 bases for V and 4 bases for J; bases not matched to a gene: 4. CDR3 sequence (DNA): TGTGCCAGCAGCCTCCGCGGGGGGGCAGATACGCAGTATTTT. It encodes CASSLRGGADTQYF.

V is TRBV23-1 and J is TRBJ2-3; D perhaps matches TRBD1 (6 bases). TRBV23-1 is an ORF; its function is uncertain. The CDR3 spans 20 residues. V dropped 0 bases and J dropped 0 bases, with 22 bases sitting between them. As DNA, the CDR3 is TGCGCCAGCAGTCAATCAAGGGGGATAAGGGCCTCAACTAGCACAGATACGCAGTATTTT. Translating gives CASSQSRGIRASTSTDTQYF.

The chain couples TRBV18 to TRBJ1-3; D ambiguous. The CDR3 sequence is 14 residues long. Trimming pared 6 bases from V and 2 bases from J, leaving 11 bases between. The germline gives CDR1 KGHSH, CDR2 LQKENI. The CDR3 DNA reads TGTGCCAGCTCTTCAGGCAGTCCTGGAAACACCATATATTTT. Its translation is CASSSGSPGNTIYF.

This chain links TRBV11-2 with TRBJ2-2; D is ambiguous. The length of the CDR3 is 15 residues. The V gene's germline CDR1 is SGHAT and CDR2 FQNNGV. V lost 4 bases and J lost 0, with 9 bases in between. The CDR3 bases are TGTGCCAGCAGCTCCGACGCCTCGAACACCGGGGAGCTGTTTTTT. Its translation: CASSSDASNTGELFF.

V gene TRBV7-9 combines with J gene TRBJ1-1; D unclear. Germline V gene sequence: CDR1 SEHNR, CDR2 FQNEAQ (reference sequence). The CDR3 totals 13 residues. Trimming shortened V by 2 bases and J by 4 bases, and 8 bases separated the two germline ends. The DNA of the CDR3 is TGTGCCAGCAGCTTAAAGGGATCCACTGAAGCTTTCTTT. Its translation is CASSLKGSTEAFF.

The CDR3 here is CASSFNGQGSEKLFF. The CDR3 DNA is TGTGCCAGCAGCTTTAATGGGCAGGGGAGCGAAAAACTGTTTTTT. The gene calls are TRBV7-9 and TRBJ1-4, with a tentative D call TRBD1 (6 bases). This CDR3 is built from 15 residues. CDR1 is SEHNR, CDR2 FQNEAQ, per germline (reference sequence). Between the trimmed V and J ends, which lost 3 bases and 8 bases, there was a span of 16 bases.

This sequence joins TRBV19 and TRBJ2-3, with D perhaps given as TRBD1 or TRBD2 (6 bases each). V was cut by 5 bases and J by 0 bases, with 15 bases left in between. Germline loops: CDR1 LNHDA, CDR2 SQIVND (reference sequence). The CDR3 has 16 amino acids. The CDR3 protein is CASSPDSGTSTDTQYF. The CDR3 bases are TGTGCCAGTAGTCCGGACAGTGGGACTAGCACAGATACGCAGTATTTT.

The CDR3 region has the DNA TGTGCCAGCAGCTTAGCGGCTAATAATTCACCCCTCCACTTT. Protein sequence: CASSLAANNSPLHF. The chain is built from TRBV7-2 and TRBJ1-6; D remains unclear. With 0 bases removed from V and 5 bases from J, the gap between germline ends came to 5 bases. This CDR3 has 14 residues. Germline-derived CDR1 and CDR2 are SGHTA and FQGNSA.

This rearrangement joins TRBV7-2 to TRBJ1-4; a possible D gene is TRBD1 (5 bases). CDR3 length equals 15 residues. The germline CDR1 and CDR2 sequences are SGHTA and FQGNSA. Trimming stripped 1 base from V and 8 bases from J, with 14 bases between. CDR3 DNA: TGTGCCAGCAGCTTAGACGGCAGGCGGGGGGAAAAACTGTTTTTT. Translation: CASSLDGRRGEKLFF.

V is TRBV2 and J is TRBJ2-7, with 8 bases fitting TRBD2. The CDR3 is 15 residues long. CDR1 is SNHLY and CDR2 is FYNNEI in the germline V gene. Unmatched junction bases numbered 9, after V lost 2 bases and J lost 6 bases. The CDR3, as DNA: TGTGCCAGCAGTGAAATGCTCGGGGGGGCGGGCGAGCAGTACTTC. Residues: CASSEMLGGAGEQYF. Drawing the rest from reference TRBV2 and TRBJ2-7, the complete variable domain is EPEVTQTPSHQVTQMGQEVILRCVPISNHLYFYWYRQILGQKVEFLVSFYNNEISEKSEIFDDQFSVERPDGSNFTLKIRSTKLEDSAMYFCASSEMLGGAGEQYFGPGTRLTVT.

V usage is TRBV6-5 and J usage is TRBJ2-4; the D is unclear. The CDR3 length is 15 residues. CDR1 MNHEY and CDR2 SVGAGI come from the germline V gene. Trimming removed 5 bases from V and 0 bases from J, with 11 bases in between. CDR3 amino acids: CASSPRALAKNIQYF. The CDR3 nucleotides are TGTGCCAGCAGTCCGCGAGCGCTAGCCAAAAACATTCAGTACTTC.

The chain recombines TRBV7-2 with TRBJ2-7; D uncertain. There are 11 residues in the CDR3. V was shortened by 0 bases and J by 7 bases, with 4 bases between the two germline ends. Per germline, CDR1 SGHTA and CDR2 FQGNSA. CDR3: CASSLAGEQYF. Written as DNA, the CDR3 is TGTGCCAGCAGCTTAGCGGGAGAGCAGTACTTC.

The CDR3 nucleotides read TGTGCCTGTAAACAGGGGCTCCTTAGCAATCAGCCCCAGCATTTT. This gives the protein CACKQGLLSNQPQHF. V gene TRBV30 combines with J gene TRBJ1-5; TRBD1 matches at 7 bases. Trimming removed 6 bases from V and 0 bases from J; junction bases left unmatched: 8. Per the germline V gene, CDR1 is GTSNPN and CDR2 is SVGIG (reference sequence). The CDR3 extends over 15 amino acids.

The rearrangement uses TRBV13 and TRBJ2-5; no definite D call. V lost 5 bases to trimming and J lost 5 bases, with 9 bases between them. Germline CDR1 PRHDT, CDR2 FYEKMQ (reference sequence). The CDR3 runs to 12 residues. The CDR3 DNA reads as TGTGCCAGCAGCGCCGACGGGGAGACCCAGTACTTC. Translating it yields CASSADGETQYF.

The V call is TRBV6-5, the J call TRBJ2-5; TRBD1 or TRBD2 may be the D gene (5 bases each). Germline V gene lookup returns CDR1 MNHEY and CDR2 SVGAGI. The length of the CDR3 is 14 residues. V lost 0 bases and J lost 5, with 10 bases in between. CDR3 bases: TGTGCCAGCAGTTACTCCGGGACCCTGGAGACCCAGTACTTC. Encoded protein: CASSYSGTLETQYF.

The chain has TRBV3-1 (or the pseudogene TRBV3-2) and TRBJ2-1; no reliable D call. Germline assignment: CDR1 LGHDT and CDR2 YNNKEL (reference sequence). This CDR3 has 11 residues. V was shortened by 8 bases and J by 10 bases, with 12 bases between the two germline ends. CDR3 sequence (DNA): TGTGCCAGCGGAGACCCGTGGGAGCAGTTCTTC. It is translated as CASGDPWEQFF.

The chain links TRBV15 to TRBJ2-7; D ambiguous. This CDR3 is built from 15 residues. The V gene lost 0 bases and the J gene lost 1 base, with 10 bases spanning the gap. From germline, CDR1 is LNHNV and CDR2 YYDKDF (reference sequence). This CDR3 is CATSRDKTPSYEQYF. For the CDR3, the DNA is TGTGCCACCAGCAGAGATAAAACGCCTTCCTACGAGCAGTACTTC. Based on the CDR3 plus reference TRBV15 and TRBJ2-7, the full variable domain is DAMVIQNPRYQVTQFGKPVTLSCSQTLNHNVMYWYQQKSSQAPKLLFHYYDKDFNNEADTPDNFQSRRPNTSFCFLDIRSPGLGDTAMYLCATSRDKTPSYEQYFGPGTRLTVT.

For the CDR3, the DNA is TGTGCCAGCAGGTCCCCGAGACCCCAGCATTTT. Translating gives CASRSPRPQHF. The J gene is TRBJ1-5, the V gene TRBV12-3 or TRBV12-4; no reliable D call. The CDR3 totals 11 residues. Trimming took off 6 bases at V and 10 bases at J, with 10 bases between the two ends.

The V call is TRBV6-5, the J call TRBJ2-1; TRBD2 matches at 8 bases. Germline CDR1 reads MNHEY; CDR2 reads SVGAGI. The J segment lost 0 bases and the V segment lost 6 bases, leaving 4 bases of the junction unmatched. CDR3 length: 15 residues. This CDR3 reads CASRYGTSSYNEQFF. Here the CDR3 DNA reads TGTGCCAGCAGGTACGGGACTAGCTCCTACAATGAGCAGTTCTTC.

This clone appeared a single time. The chain couples TRBV6-6 to TRBJ2-7; D is possibly TRBD1 (5 bases). Germline CDR1 reads MNHNY; CDR2 reads SVGAGI (reference sequence). The CDR3 consists of 15 residues. V lost 8 bases and J 0 bases, leaving 17 bases between the germline ends. The CDR3 DNA reads as TGTGCCAGCGGCCCCGCGGCAGGGTTCTCCTACGAGCAGTACTTC. Its protein product is CASGPAAGFSYEQYF.

This chain links TRBV5-6 with TRBJ1-1; TRBD1 is a possible D gene (5 bases). The V end was cut by 3 bases, the J end by 4 bases, with 13 bases between. The length of the CDR3 is 14 residues. Per germline, CDR1 SGHDT and CDR2 YYEEEE. CDR3 sequence reads: CASSSSLGGTEAFF. CDR3 sequence (DNA): TGTGCCAGCAGCTCATCCCTCGGGGGCACTGAAGCTTTCTTT.

The rearrangement links TRBV2 to TRBJ2-5; weak D call: TRBD1 (5 bases). V was trimmed by 2 bases and J by 5 bases, leaving 15 bases between them. The CDR3 contains 15 residues. CDR1 is SNHLY, CDR2 FYNNEI, per germline. The CDR3 here is CASSESGQSGETQYF. The DNA for the CDR3 is TGTGCCAGCAGTGAATCCGGACAATCTGGGGAGACCCAGTACTTC.

The J gene is TRBJ1-3, the V gene TRBV7-8; TRBD1 might be the D (5 bases). V lost 4 bases to trimming and J lost 2 bases, with 12 bases between them. The CDR3 covers 15 residues. Germline V gives CDR1 SGHVS, CDR2 FQNEAQ. The CDR3 protein is CASSSLRGAGNTIYF. In DNA form, the CDR3 reads TGTGCCAGCAGCTCCCTGCGAGGGGCTGGAAACACCATATATTTT.

The rearrangement joins TRBV6-5 to TRBJ2-7; 7 bases are a match to TRBD2. After removal of 1 base from V and 7 bases from J, the junction contained 1 base not matched to a gene. The CDR3 runs to 12 residues. Per germline, CDR1 MNHEY and CDR2 SVGAGI. The CDR3: CASSYWEGEQYF. As DNA, the CDR3 is TGTGCCAGCAGTTACTGGGAGGGGGAGCAGTACTTC.

This clone has only a few counts. V usage is TRBV30 and J usage is TRBJ1-6; D not resolved. CDR1 and CDR2 from the germline V gene are GTSNPN and SVGIG (reference sequence). This CDR3 region has 14 residues. V lost 3 bases to trimming and J lost 7 bases, with 13 bases between them. The CDR3 DNA is TGTGCCTGGAGCCCAGGAGGGATAAATTCACCCCTCCACTTT. Its translation is CAWSPGGINSPLHF. Variable domain in full (rest from reference TRBV30 and TRBJ1-6): SQTIHQWPATLVQPVGSPLSLECTVEGTSNPNLYWYRQAAGRGLQLLFYSVGIGQISSEVPQNLSASRPQDRQFILSSKKLLLSDSGFYLCAWSPGGINSPLHFGNGTRLTVT.

The rearrangement joins TRBV25-1 to TRBJ1-1; D not certain. Looked up from germline, CDR1 is MGHDK and CDR2 is SYGVNS. The CDR3 is 14 residues long. V was trimmed by 1 base and J by 0 bases, leaving 6 bases between them. CDR3 loop: CASSESRVNTEAFF. In DNA form, the CDR3 reads TGTGCCAGCAGTGAATCTAGGGTGAACACTGAAGCTTTCTTT.

The genes are TRBV19 and TRBJ1-1; tentatively, D is TRBD1 (6 bases). Germline V CDR1 and CDR2: LNHDA, SQIVND (reference sequence). There are 15 residues in the CDR3. With 6 bases removed from V and 2 bases from J, the gap between germline ends came to 16 bases. The CDR3 coding sequence is TGTGCCAGTAGACCGGGACACGGACCTAACACTGAAGCTTTCTTT. This encodes CASRPGHGPNTEAFF.